This TCR beta chain was sequenced for a study of cytomegalovirus exposure and HLA in healthy donors. Germline CDR1 and CDR2: SEHNR and FQNEAQ (reference sequence). CDR3 length equals 12 residues. Trimming left V 8 bases short and J 5 bases short, with 12 bases between. It was with 60 Vbeta and 13 Jbeta primers that the PCR ran. Generated by immunoSEQ multiplex PCR, the TCRdb table keeps only in-frame clones and is missing some. The table records over 110,000 clones, around three quarters of them present only once. V and J are TRBV7-9 and TRBJ1-1; D might be TRBD1 (5 bases). This TCR derives from a woman aged 40-49 years in good health and CMV-seropositive. The source material was PBMCs. The CDR3 loop is CASRGEATEAFF. The CDR3 DNA reads TGTGCCAGCCGGGGGGAGGCGACTGAAGCTTTCTTT. The variable domain in full, completed from reference TRBV7-9 and TRBJ1-1, reads DTGVSQNPRHKITKRGQNVTFRCDPISEHNRLYWYRQTLGQGPEFLTYFQNEAQLEKSRLLSDRFSAERPKGSFSTLEIQRTEQGDSAMYLCASRGEATEAFFGQGTRLTVV.